What follows are 5 T cell receptor beta chains derived from one specimen sequenced in a study of T cells in Graves' hyperthyroidism and ophthalmopathy. Amplification of TCR beta CDR3 regions was performed using RNA transcripts as template. During a first-round RT-PCR of the TCR CDR3, the HTBI primer set was used. MiXCR, run by TCRdb on the multiplex PCR reads, gives a single entry per CDR3 protein. Among 300,000 to 400,000 distinct CDR3 sequences listed, 18% were seen once. Sequencing was done on a sample of blood. These receptors were collected from a woman aged 45-59 years with Graves' hyperthyroidism.

This clonotype was recorded only once. The chain combines TRBV15 with TRBJ1-3; tentative D call: TRBD1 (5 bases). Per the germline V gene, CDR1 is LNHNV and CDR2 is YYDKDF (reference sequence). The ends were cut back, 5 bases at V and 2 bases at J, with 13 bases in the middle. The CDR3 spans 15 residues. In DNA, the CDR3 is TGTGCCACCAGCCCGCCCGGCAGGGCTGGAAACACCATATATTTT. Its translation is CATSPPGRAGNTIYF. The variable domain in full, completed from reference TRBV15 and TRBJ1-3, reads DAMVIQNPRYQVTQFGKPVTLSCSQTLNHNVMYWYQQKSSQAPKLLFHYYDKDFNNEADTPDNFQSRRPNTSFCFLDIRSPGLGDTAMYLCATSPPGRAGNTIYFGEGSWLTVV.

This clonotype was counted ten times or more. This rearrangement joins TRBV20-1 to TRBJ2-7; 7 bases fit TRBD2. Trimming cost V 6 bases and J 0 bases; bases outside gene matches: 11. This CDR3 contains 15 residues. CDR1 and CDR2 (germline): DFQATT, SNEGSKA (reference sequence). The CDR3 here is CSANRLAVSSYEQYF. The CDR3 DNA reads TGCAGTGCCAATCGTCTAGCGGTAAGCTCCTACGAGCAGTACTTC.

This clonotype was found a few times. The V gene is TRBV10-3, the J gene TRBJ2-7; D may be TRBD2 (6 bases). The germline gives CDR1 ENHRY, CDR2 SYGVKD. The V and J ends lost 0 bases and 3 bases respectively, with 12 bases between them. This CDR3 spans 15 amino acids. The CDR3 protein is CAISESGGDNYEQYF. The CDR3, as DNA: TGTGCCATCAGTGAGTCGGGGGGAGATAACTACGAGCAGTACTTC.

The table lists this clonotype with many counts. J is TRBJ2-3 and V is TRBV3-1; TRBD2 matches at 9 bases. Losses at the gene ends were 1 base for V and 3 bases for J; bases not matched to a gene: 2. The CDR3 has 15 amino acids. CDR1 is LGHDT, CDR2 YNNKEL, per germline (reference sequence). The CDR3 nucleotides read TGTGCCAGCAGCCAAGGGCTAGCGGGGACAGATACGCAGTATTTT. It yields the protein CASSQGLAGTDTQYF.

This clonotype came up many times. The chain is built from TRBV2 and TRBJ2-1, with TRBD1 identical over 8 bases. Germline values: CDR1 SNHLY, CDR2 FYNNEI. After removal of 4 bases from V and 3 bases from J, the junction contained 5 bases not matched to a gene. The CDR3 sequence is 15 residues long. CDR3 nucleotides: TGTGCCAGCAGTGTGGCAGGGGGCTTCTACAATGAGCAGTTCTTC. This codes for CASSVAGGFYNEQFF.